The present T cell receptor (beta chain) was sequenced within a study of blood T cell repertoires in COVID-19. Study information: Spain, Italy and the United States supplied samples that represented acute and convalescent COVID-19. The cDNA or gDNA used as material had been derived from T cells, B-cell-depleted T cells, or PBMCs.

V gave up 4 bases and J gave up 1 base, with 29 bases separating them. The CDR3 loop spans 21 amino acids. Germline values: CDR1 MGHRA, CDR2 YSYEKL. Authors' methods: Counts of nucleated cells, estimated from reference gene primer amplification, were obtained. The method was immunoSEQ multiplex PCR; TCRdb's version includes in-frame clones alone and lacks a portion of them. That table furnishes V, J and clone size, whereas the DNA furnished D and trimming. The sample has roughly 200,000 clones, approximately 81% seen once. The receptor's source is a woman older than 75 with acute or convalescent COVID-19. The sample consisted of peripheral blood. V and J are TRBV4-1 and TRBJ2-4; D is unclear. The CDR3 DNA reads as TGCGCCAGCAGCCCAAACCTACCGTGGGCAGCCGTGGGTATGGCCAAAAACATTCAGTACTTC. Translating gives CASSPNLPWAAVGMAKNIQYF.